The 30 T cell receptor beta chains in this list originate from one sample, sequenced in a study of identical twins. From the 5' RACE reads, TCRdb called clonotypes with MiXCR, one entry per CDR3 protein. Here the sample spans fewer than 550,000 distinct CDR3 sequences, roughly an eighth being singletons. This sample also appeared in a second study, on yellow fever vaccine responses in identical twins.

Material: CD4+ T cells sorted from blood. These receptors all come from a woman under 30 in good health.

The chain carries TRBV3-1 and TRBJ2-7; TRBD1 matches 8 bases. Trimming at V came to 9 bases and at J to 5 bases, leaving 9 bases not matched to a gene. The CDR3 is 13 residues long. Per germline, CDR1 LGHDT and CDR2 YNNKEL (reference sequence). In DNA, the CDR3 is TGTGCCAGTCTTCCCCAGGGGGCCCACGAGCAGTACTTC. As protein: CASLPQGAHEQYF.

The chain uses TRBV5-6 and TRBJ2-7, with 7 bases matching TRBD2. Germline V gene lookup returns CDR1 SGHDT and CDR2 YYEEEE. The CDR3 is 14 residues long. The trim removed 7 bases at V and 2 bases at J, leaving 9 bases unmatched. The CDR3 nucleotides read TGTGCCAGCTGCAAATCTAGCGGCGCCTACGAGCAGTACTTC. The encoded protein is CASCKSSGAYEQYF. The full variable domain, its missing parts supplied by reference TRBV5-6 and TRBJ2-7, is DAGVTQSPTHLIKTRGQQVTLRCSPKSGHDTVSWYQQALGQGPQFIFQYYEEEERQRGNFPDRFSGHQFPNYSSELNVNALLLGDSALYLCASCKSSGAYEQYFGPGTRLTVT.

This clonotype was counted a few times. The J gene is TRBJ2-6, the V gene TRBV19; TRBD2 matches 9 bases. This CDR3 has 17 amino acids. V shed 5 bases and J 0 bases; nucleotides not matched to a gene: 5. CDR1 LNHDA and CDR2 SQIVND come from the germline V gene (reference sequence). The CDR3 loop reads CASSLTSGISGANVLTF. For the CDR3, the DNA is TGTGCCAGTAGTTTGACTAGCGGAATCTCTGGGGCCAACGTCCTGACTTTC.

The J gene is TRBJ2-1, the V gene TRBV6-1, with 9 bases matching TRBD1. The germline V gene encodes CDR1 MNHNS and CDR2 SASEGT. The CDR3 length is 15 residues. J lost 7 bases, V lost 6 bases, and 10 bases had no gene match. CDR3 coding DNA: TGTGCCAGCAGGCCTTCCGGGACAGGGACGAATGAGCAGTTCTTC. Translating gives CASRPSGTGTNEQFF.

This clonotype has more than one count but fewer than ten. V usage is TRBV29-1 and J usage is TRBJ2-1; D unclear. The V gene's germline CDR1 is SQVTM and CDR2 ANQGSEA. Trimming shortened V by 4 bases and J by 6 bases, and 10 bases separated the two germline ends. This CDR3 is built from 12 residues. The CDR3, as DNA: TGCAGCGTTGGCCTAGTATCCAATGAGCAGTTCTTC. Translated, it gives CSVGLVSNEQFF.

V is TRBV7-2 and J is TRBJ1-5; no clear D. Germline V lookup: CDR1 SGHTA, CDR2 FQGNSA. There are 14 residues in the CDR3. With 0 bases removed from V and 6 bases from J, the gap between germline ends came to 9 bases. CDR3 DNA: TGTGCCAGCAGCTTAGCGCCTCTAGCTCAGCCCCAGCATTTT. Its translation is CASSLAPLAQPQHF.

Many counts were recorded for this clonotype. The CDR3 reads CASTRDRGTKNEQFF. CDR3 DNA sequence: TGTGCCAGCACTCGGGACAGGGGGACTAAAAATGAGCAGTTCTTC. The chain uses TRBV6-1 and TRBJ2-1, with TRBD1 matching 11 bases. Germline CDR1 reads MNHNS; CDR2 reads SASEGT. The CDR3 is made up of 15 amino acids. Trimming removed 7 bases from V and 7 bases from J; junction bases left unmatched: 9.

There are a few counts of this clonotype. The CDR3 nucleotides are TGTGCCACCAGCAGAGATTTGGACAGGGCAAATCAGCCCCAGCATTTT. Its translation: CATSRDLDRANQPQHF. The V call is TRBV15, the J call TRBJ1-5, with 8 positions matching TRBD1. The CDR3 has 16 residues. CDR1 is LNHNV, CDR2 YYDKDF, per germline (reference sequence). Unmatched junction bases numbered 5, after V lost 0 bases and J lost 4 bases.

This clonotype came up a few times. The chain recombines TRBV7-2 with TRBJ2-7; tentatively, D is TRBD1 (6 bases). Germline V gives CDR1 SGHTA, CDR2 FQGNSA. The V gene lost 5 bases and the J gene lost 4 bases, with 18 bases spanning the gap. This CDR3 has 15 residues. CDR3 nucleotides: TGTGCCAGCAGCCTAAAGGGGCAGGGGCCATACGAGCAGTACTTC. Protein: CASSLKGQGPYEQYF.

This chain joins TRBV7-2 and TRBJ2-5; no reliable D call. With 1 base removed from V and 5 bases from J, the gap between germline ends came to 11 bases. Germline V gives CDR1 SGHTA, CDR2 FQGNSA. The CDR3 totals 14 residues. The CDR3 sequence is CASSLGAPAETQYF. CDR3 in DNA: TGTGCCAGCAGCTTAGGTGCTCCCGCGGAGACCCAGTACTTC.

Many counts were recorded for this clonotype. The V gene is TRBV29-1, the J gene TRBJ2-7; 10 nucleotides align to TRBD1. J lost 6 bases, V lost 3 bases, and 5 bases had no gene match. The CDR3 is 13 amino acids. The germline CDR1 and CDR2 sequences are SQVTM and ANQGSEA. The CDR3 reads CSVEGQGLVEQYF. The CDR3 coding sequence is TGCAGCGTTGAGGGACAGGGGCTCGTCGAGCAGTACTTC.

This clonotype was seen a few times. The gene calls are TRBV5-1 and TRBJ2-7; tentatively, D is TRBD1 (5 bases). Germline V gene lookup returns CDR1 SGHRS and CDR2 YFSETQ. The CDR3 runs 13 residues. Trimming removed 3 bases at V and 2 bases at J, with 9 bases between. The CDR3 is CASSYDSTYEQYF. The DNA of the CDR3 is TGCGCCAGCAGCTACGACAGTACCTACGAGCAGTACTTC.

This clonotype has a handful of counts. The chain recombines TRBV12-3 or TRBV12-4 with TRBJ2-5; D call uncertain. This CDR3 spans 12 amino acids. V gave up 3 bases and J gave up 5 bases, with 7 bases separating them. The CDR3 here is CASSFTAETQYF. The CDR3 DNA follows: TGTGCCAGCAGTTTTACCGCGGAGACCCAGTACTTC.

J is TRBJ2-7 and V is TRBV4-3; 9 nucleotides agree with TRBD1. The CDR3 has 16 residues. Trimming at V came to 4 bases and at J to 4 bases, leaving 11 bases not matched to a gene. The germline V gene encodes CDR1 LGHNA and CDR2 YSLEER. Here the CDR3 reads CASSRGLVGTGYEQYF. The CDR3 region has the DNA TGCGCCAGCAGCCGAGGCTTGGTCGGGACAGGGTACGAGCAGTACTTC.

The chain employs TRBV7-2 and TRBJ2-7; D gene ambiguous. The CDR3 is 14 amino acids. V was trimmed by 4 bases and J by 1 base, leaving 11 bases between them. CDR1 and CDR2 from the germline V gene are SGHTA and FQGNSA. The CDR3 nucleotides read TGTGCCAGCAGCTCCGGCCGACTGTCCTACGAGCAGTACTTC. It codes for CASSSGRLSYEQYF.

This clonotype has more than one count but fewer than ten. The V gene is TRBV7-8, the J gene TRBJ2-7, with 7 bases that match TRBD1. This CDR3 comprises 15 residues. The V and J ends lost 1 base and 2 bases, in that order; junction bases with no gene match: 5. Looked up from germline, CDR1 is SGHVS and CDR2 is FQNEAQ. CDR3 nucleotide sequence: TGTGCCAGCAGCTTAGTAACAGGGGCTCCCTACGAGCAGTACTTC. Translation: CASSLVTGAPYEQYF.

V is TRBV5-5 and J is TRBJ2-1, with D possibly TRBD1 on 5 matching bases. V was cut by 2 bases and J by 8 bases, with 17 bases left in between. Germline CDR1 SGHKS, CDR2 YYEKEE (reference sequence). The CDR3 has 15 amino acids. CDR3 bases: TGTGCCAGCAGCTTTCAGGGTGGACGAACCGATGAGCAGTTCTTC. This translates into CASSFQGGRTDEQFF.

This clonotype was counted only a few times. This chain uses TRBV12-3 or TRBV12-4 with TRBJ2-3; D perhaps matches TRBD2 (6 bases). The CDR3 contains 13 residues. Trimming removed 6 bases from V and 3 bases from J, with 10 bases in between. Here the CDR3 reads CASRGGGTDTQYF. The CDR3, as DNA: TGTGCCAGCAGGGGAGGAGGAACAGATACGCAGTATTTT.

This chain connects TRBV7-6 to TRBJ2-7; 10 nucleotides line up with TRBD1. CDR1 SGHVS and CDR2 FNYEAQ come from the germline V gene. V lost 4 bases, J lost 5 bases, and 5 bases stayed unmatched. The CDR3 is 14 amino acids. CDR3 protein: CASSSRDRGNEQYF. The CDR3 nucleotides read TGTGCCAGCAGCTCGCGGGACAGGGGCAACGAGCAGTACTTC.

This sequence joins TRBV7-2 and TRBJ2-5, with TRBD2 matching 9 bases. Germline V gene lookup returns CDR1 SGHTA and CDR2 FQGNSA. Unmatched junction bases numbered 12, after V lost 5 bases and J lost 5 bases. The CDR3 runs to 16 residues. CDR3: CASSRNRAGGSETQYF. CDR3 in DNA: TGTGCCAGCAGCCGAAATAGGGCGGGAGGGTCGGAGACCCAGTACTTC.

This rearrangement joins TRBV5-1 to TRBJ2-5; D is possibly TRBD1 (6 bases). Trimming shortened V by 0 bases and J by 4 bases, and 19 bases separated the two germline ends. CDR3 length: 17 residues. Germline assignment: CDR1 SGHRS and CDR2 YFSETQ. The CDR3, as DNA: TGCGCCAGCAGCTTGGGGCCGGGGCAGGGGTCACGAGAGACCCAGTACTTC. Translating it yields CASSLGPGQGSRETQYF.

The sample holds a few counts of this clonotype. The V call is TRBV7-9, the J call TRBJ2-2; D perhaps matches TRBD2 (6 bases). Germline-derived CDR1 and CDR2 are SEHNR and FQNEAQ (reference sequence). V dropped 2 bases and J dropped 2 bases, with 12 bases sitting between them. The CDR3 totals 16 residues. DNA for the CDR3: TGTGCCAGCAGCTTACGGGAGAGGGACAACACCGGGGAGCTGTTTTTT. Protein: CASSLRERDNTGELFF.

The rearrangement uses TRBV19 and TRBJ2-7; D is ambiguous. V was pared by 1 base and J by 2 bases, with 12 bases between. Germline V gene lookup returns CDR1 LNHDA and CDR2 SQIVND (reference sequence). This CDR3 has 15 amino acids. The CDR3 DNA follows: TGTGCCAGTAGTATAGGTGGTACCGACCCCTACGAGCAGTACTTC. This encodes CASSIGGTDPYEQYF.

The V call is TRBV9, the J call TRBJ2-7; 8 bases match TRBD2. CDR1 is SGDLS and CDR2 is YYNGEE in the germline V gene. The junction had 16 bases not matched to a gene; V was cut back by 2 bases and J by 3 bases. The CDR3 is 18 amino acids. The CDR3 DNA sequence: TGTGCCAGCAGCGTCGATGCGGGGGGAAGACAGCAACACTACGAGCAGTACTTC. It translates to CASSVDAGGRQQHYEQYF.

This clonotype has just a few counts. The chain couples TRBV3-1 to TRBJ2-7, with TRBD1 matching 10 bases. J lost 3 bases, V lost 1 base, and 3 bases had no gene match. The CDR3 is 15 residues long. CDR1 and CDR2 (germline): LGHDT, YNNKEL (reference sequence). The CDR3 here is CASSQGDRGGYEQYF. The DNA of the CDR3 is TGTGCCAGCAGCCAAGGGGACAGGGGCGGCTACGAGCAGTACTTC.

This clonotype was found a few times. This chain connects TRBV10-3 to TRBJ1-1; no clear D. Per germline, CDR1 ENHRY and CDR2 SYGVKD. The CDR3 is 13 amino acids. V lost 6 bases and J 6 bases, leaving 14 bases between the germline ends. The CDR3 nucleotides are TGTGCCATCAGCCTTGGGGAAAAGGCTGAAGCTTTCTTT. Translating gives CAISLGEKAEAFF.

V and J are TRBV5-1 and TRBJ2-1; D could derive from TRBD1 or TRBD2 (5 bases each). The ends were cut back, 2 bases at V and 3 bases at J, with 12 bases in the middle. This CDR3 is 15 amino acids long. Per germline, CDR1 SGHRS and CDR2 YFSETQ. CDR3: CASSLSGPNYNEQFF. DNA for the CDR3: TGCGCCAGCAGCTTATCGGGACCCAACTACAATGAGCAGTTCTTC.

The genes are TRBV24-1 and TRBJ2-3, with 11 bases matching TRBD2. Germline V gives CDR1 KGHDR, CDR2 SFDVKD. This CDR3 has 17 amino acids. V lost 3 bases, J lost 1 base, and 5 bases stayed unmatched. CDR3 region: CATSDLGTSGRTDTQYF. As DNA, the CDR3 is TGTGCCACCAGTGATCTCGGGACTAGCGGACGCACAGATACGCAGTATTTT.

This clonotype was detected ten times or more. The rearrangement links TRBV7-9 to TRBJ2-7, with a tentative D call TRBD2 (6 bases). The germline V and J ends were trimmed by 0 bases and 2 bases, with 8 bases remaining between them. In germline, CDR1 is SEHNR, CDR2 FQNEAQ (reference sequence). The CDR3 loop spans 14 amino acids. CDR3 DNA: TGTGCCAGCAGCTTAGCGGCGGGACCCTACGAGCAGTACTTC. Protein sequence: CASSLAAGPYEQYF. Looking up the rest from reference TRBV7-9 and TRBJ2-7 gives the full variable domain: DTGVSQNPRHKITKRGQNVTFRCDPISEHNRLYWYRQTLGQGPEFLTYFQNEAQLEKSRLLSDRFSAERPKGSFSTLEIQRTEQGDSAMYLCASSLAAGPYEQYFGPGTRLTVT.

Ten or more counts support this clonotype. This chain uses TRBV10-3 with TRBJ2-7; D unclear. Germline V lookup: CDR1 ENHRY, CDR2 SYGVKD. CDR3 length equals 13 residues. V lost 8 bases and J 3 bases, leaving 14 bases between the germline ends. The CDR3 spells CAIGGLDGYEQYF. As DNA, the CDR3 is TGTGCCATCGGCGGTCTAGATGGCTACGAGCAGTACTTC.